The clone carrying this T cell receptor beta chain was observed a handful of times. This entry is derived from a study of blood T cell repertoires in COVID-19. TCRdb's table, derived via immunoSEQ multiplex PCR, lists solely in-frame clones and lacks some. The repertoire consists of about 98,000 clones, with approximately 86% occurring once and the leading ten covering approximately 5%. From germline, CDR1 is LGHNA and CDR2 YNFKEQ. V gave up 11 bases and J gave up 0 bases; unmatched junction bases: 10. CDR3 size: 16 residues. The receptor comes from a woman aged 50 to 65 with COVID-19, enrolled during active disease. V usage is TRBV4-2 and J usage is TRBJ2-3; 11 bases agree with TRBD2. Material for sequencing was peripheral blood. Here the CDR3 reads CASKGASGGSTDTQYF. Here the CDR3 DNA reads TGTGCCTCCAAGGGGGCTAGCGGGGGGAGCACAGATACGCAGTATTTT.